Listed below are T cell receptor beta chains from one sample, sequenced in a study of shared clonotypes between healthy human individuals. Only in-frame clones appear in the TCRdb table, and some are missing; sequencing was by immunoSEQ multiplex PCR. The data contain nearly 750,000 clones, 55% to 80% of them seen just once; the ten biggest clones take up around 1.8%. Input material: memory CD4+ T cells sorted from blood. These receptors were collected from a woman aged 30 to 39 in good health. The CDR3 runs from the conserved cysteine through the conserved F or W. D genes are given only for firm matches. Size is omitted from some rows. Given values are once, few, many or a class for expanded clones.

d_call clone_size j_call v_call cdr3_nt cdr3_aa
TRBD2 . TRBJ2-1 TRBV5-1 TGCGCCAGCAGCTACCCCGGGACACCACGGACTAGCGGGATGGACTCCTACAATGAGCAGTTCTTC CASSYPGTPRTSGMDSYNEQFF
TRBD2 few TRBJ2-7 TRBV7-8 TGTGCCAGCGCCGGTAGCGGGAGCTACGAGCAGTACTTC CASAGSGSYEQYF
TRBD1 once TRBJ1-1 TRBV18 TGTGCCAGCTCAAGGACAGGGGCTGTTGGAACTGAAGCTTTCTTT CASSRTGAVGTEAFF
. . TRBJ2-7 TRBV5-1 TGCGCCAGCAGCGAGGACGGGGCTCGCGAGCAGTACTTC CASSEDGAREQYF
. many TRBJ2-5 TRBV11-2 TGTGCCAGCAGCTTAGTATTAGAAGAGACCCAGTACTTC CASSLVLEETQYF
. once TRBJ1-1 TRBV5-1 TGCGCCAGCAGCTTGGGAACCAGGGGATACACTGAAGCTTTCTTT CASSLGTRGYTEAFF
. . TRBJ2-2 TRBV5-8 TGTGCCAGCAGCTTGGGGGGACTCGCGAACACCGGGGAGCTGTTTTTT CASSLGGLANTGELFF
. many TRBJ2-3 TRBV7-6 TGTGCCAGCAGCTTGGGGACCAATACGCAGTATTTT CASSLGTNTQYF
TRBD2 . TRBJ2-2 TRBV27 TGTGCCAGCAACCCGACTAGCGGGATGAACACCGGGGAGCTGTTTTTT CASNPTSGMNTGELFF
TRBD1 . TRBJ2-5 TRBV7-2 TGTGCCAGCAGCTTATCGGCAGGGGGTAACCAAGAGACCCAGTACTTC CASSLSAGGNQETQYF
. . TRBJ1-4 TRBV5-1 TGCGCCAGCAGCTTGGTCTCAGGAGCTAATGAAAAACTGTTTTTT CASSLVSGANEKLFF
TRBD2 . TRBJ2-1 TRBV9 TGTGCCAGCAGCGTAGAACTAGCGGGGTCTATCAATGAGCAGTTCTTC CASSVELAGSINEQFF
. . TRBJ2-7 TRBV21-1 TGTGCCAGCAGCAACAAAAAGTTGGGGTATACGGATTTCTACGAGCAGTACTTC CASSNKKLGYTDFYEQYF
. few TRBJ2-5 TRBV15 TGTGCCACCAGCAGAGATCGTGGGCAAGAGACCCAGTACTTC CATSRDRGQETQYF
. many TRBJ2-7 TRBV7-9 TGTGCCAGCAGCTACGACAGATACGAGCAGTACTTC CASSYDRYEQYF
TRBD1 . TRBJ1-2 TRBV7-9 TGTGCCAGCAGCCAGGGACAGGGGACTGGCTACACCTTC CASSQGQGTGYTF
TRBD1 once TRBJ1-3 TRBV7-9 TGTGCCAGCAGCTTTACCGGGACAGGGGGAAACACCATATATTTT CASSFTGTGGNTIYF
. . TRBJ2-3 TRBV6-1 TGTGCCAGCAGTCAAGGGGTTGATGCGGGACCGAGCACAGATACGCAGTATTTT CASSQGVDAGPSTDTQYF
TRBD1 . TRBJ1-4 TRBV11-2 TGTGCCAGCAATCCGACAGGGGGAACTGAAAAACTGTTTTTT CASNPTGGTEKLFF
TRBD1 . TRBJ1-1 TRBV29-1 TGCAGCGTCCACCCACAACAGGGGAGTGTCACTGAAGCTTTCTTT CSVHPQQGSVTEAFF
. once TRBJ2-6 TRBV7-2 TGTGCCAGCAGCTTAGCGCTAATGGCCTCTGGGGCCAACGTCCTGACTTTC CASSLALMASGANVLTF
. . TRBJ2-1 TRBV25-1 TGTGCCAGCACCCCTGAGAGCGGGAATGAGCAGTTCTTC CASTPESGNEQFF
. . TRBJ2-1 TRBV27 TGTGCCAGCAGTGAATCAAGACTTAAAGGCGATGAGCAGTTCTTC CASSESRLKGDEQFF
. . TRBJ1-4 TRBV4-2 TGTGCCAGCAGCCTAGAGGGGGTTGGAGAAAAACTGTTTTTT CASSLEGVGEKLFF
. . TRBJ2-3 TRBV7-2 TGTGCCAGCGTAGGCGCCCCGAGCACAGATACGCAGTATTTT CASVGAPSTDTQYF
. . TRBJ1-2 TRBV9 TGTGCCAGCAGCCCCTTGGGCGGGACACCGGAGGGCTACACCTTC CASSPLGGTPEGYTF
. . TRBJ2-1 TRBV19 TGTGCCAGTAGTAAACCGAGAAGCTCCTACAATGAGCAGTTCTTC CASSKPRSSYNEQFF
. . TRBJ2-3 TRBV6-6 TGTGCCAGCAGCGCTACCGGGAGCACCAGCACAGATACGCAGTATTTT CASSATGSTSTDTQYF
TRBD2 . TRBJ2-7 TRBV30 TGTGCCTGGAGCAAAACCCCGGGGGGGGAGCAGTACTTC CAWSKTPGGEQYF
. . TRBJ2-3 TRBV4-1 TGCGCCAGCAGCCAAGATCTTGGGCGAGCAGATACGCAGTATTTT CASSQDLGRADTQYF
. . TRBJ1-1 TRBV6-5 TGTGCCAGCAGTTCCTGGTTGGGGGTGGGCACTGAAGCTTTCTTT CASSSWLGVGTEAFF
. . TRBJ2-5 TRBV7-8 TGTGCCAGCAGCTTAGGTCGGCGGGGTACCCAAGAGACCCAGTACTTC CASSLGRRGTQETQYF